This T cell receptor (beta chain) stems from a study of vaccination effects on CD4 cells after COVID-19. Study-wide results and caveats: Researchers report that only 1 of 255 vaccine-induced clones in healthy vaccinees cross-reacted with common cold coronaviruses.

As regards this clone: Its antigen is currently unknown.

Sequencing was performed with immunoSEQ multiplex PCR; in TCRdb, only in-frame clones are kept and a portion is missing. The table has 35,000 to 55,000 clones, just over 75% seen once. This CDR3 has 15 amino acids. Germline V gene lookup returns CDR1 WSHSY and CDR2 SAAADI. V lost 2 bases to trimming and J lost 1 base, with 11 bases between them. Before sequencing, viral peptide pools were used by the ViraFEST assay to expand antigen-specific CD4+ T cells. CD4+ T cell isolation took place after more than eight days of culture. The vaccine recipients had no prior SARS-CoV-2 infection, with negative nucleocapsid antibodies. A density of approximately 2.2 million PBMC per well was used; these cells were cultured with approximately 10 IU/ml IL-2 and about 9.5 ug/ml peptides.

This chain links TRBV10-2 with TRBJ1-1; tentatively, D is TRBD1 (6 bases). The sequence derives from a human donor who received a COVID-19 vaccine. The input for sequencing was CD4+ T cells from PBMCs cultured with SARS-CoV-2 spike peptides, taken before COVID-19 vaccination. DNA for the CDR3: TGCGCCAGCAGTGAGAGGGGGGCCTGGAACACTGAAGCTTTCTTT. It is translated as CASSERGAWNTEAFF.